The 22 T cell receptor beta chains in this list originate from one sample, sequenced in a study of shared clonotypes between healthy human individuals. TCRdb's copy holds only in-frame clones and misses some; the assay was immunoSEQ multiplex PCR. The table includes 600,000 to 800,000 clones, around 77% detected once. The sample taken for sequencing was memory CD4+ T cells sorted from blood. Subset in this sample: CD45RA-negative fraction. Source of these receptors: a woman aged 25 to 39 in good health.

The chain couples TRBV28 to TRBJ1-2; maybe TRBD1 (6 bases). V was pared by 3 bases and J by 0 bases, with 14 bases between. The CDR3 sequence is 16 residues long. Looked up from germline, CDR1 is MDHEN and CDR2 is SYDVKM. Written as DNA, the CDR3 is TGTGCCAGCAGTTTTCCCCCCGGACAGTCTAACTATGGCTACACCTTC. Encoded protein: CASSFPPGQSNYGYTF.

The CDR3 spells CASGPGPPLLEQYF. DNA for the CDR3: TGTGCCAGCGGGCCGGGACCCCCTCTCCTCGAGCAGTACTTC. The V and J genes are TRBV2 and TRBJ2-7; possibly TRBD1 or TRBD2 for D (5 bases each). The CDR3 runs to 14 residues. V was cut by 8 bases and J by 6 bases, with 20 bases left in between. The V gene's germline CDR1 is SNHLY and CDR2 FYNNEI.

The chain links TRBV5-6 to TRBJ2-5; the D gene is possibly TRBD1 (7 bases). V shed 0 bases and J shed 5 bases, with 11 bases lying between them. The CDR3 totals 14 residues. Germline CDR1 reads SGHDT; CDR2 reads YYEEEE. The CDR3 DNA is TGTGCCAGCAGCTTGGGAGCAGGGGGGGAGACCCAGTACTTC. The encoded protein is CASSLGAGGETQYF. Full variable domain (outside the CDR3, taken from reference TRBV5-6 and TRBJ2-5): DAGVTQSPTHLIKTRGQQVTLRCSPKSGHDTVSWYQQALGQGPQFIFQYYEEEERQRGNFPDRFSGHQFPNYSSELNVNALLLGDSALYLCASSLGAGGETQYFGPGTRLLVL.

The chain couples TRBV27 to TRBJ1-1; D call uncertain. Trimming cost V 0 bases and J 3 bases, with 5 bases left between them. Germline loops: CDR1 MNHEY, CDR2 SMNVEV (reference sequence). The CDR3 has 13 residues. The CDR3 sequence is CASSLSWDTEAFF. In DNA, the CDR3 is TGTGCCAGCAGTTTATCGTGGGACACTGAAGCTTTCTTT.

V is TRBV6-6 and J is TRBJ2-7; 9 bases are a match to TRBD2. Germline V CDR1 and CDR2: MNHNY, SVGAGI (reference sequence). The CDR3 has 15 amino acids. Losses at the gene ends were 5 bases for V and 4 bases for J; bases not matched to a gene: 9. CDR3 coding DNA: TGTGCCAGCAGTACTTATAGCGGGAGCGCGTACGAGCAGTACTTC. This codes for CASSTYSGSAYEQYF.

The count of this clone is one. The rearrangement uses TRBV4-1 and TRBJ1-1; 7 bases fit TRBD1. The CDR3 spans 15 residues. CDR1 MGHRA and CDR2 YSYEKL come from the germline V gene. J lost 2 bases, V lost 3 bases, and 6 bases had no gene match. The DNA of the CDR3 is TGCGCCAGCAGCCAGTCGGGACAGATTAACACTGAAGCTTTCTTT. Its protein product is CASSQSGQINTEAFF.

The CDR3 region is CASSLMGELLANTEAFF. CDR3 nucleotide sequence: TGCGCCAGCAGCTTGATGGGGGAACTTCTGGCGAACACTGAAGCTTTCTTT. The chain employs TRBV5-1 and TRBJ1-1; D perhaps matches TRBD1 (5 bases). Germline V gene lookup returns CDR1 SGHRS and CDR2 YFSETQ. Trimming removed 1 base at V and 1 base at J, with 17 bases between. There are 17 residues in the CDR3.

Points on this clone: The same CDR3 also results from other DNA sequences found in this sample. This chain uses TRBV20-1 with TRBJ2-5, with D tentatively TRBD2 (5 bases). With the DNA end fitting TRBJ2-7 better, the J assignment may be wrong. The CDR3 totals 11 residues. Germline lookup yields CDR1 DFQATT and CDR2 SNEGSKA (reference sequence). The CDR3 sequence: CSASPGYEQYF. The DNA for the CDR3 is TGCAGTGCCTCCCCGGGATACGAGCAGTACTTC.

The sample holds a few counts of this clone. V usage is TRBV25-1 and J usage is TRBJ1-5, with D perhaps TRBD1 (6 bases). The V end lost 3 bases, the J end lost 5 bases, and 14 bases lay between the germline ends. The CDR3 extends over 15 amino acids. Germline loops: CDR1 MGHDK, CDR2 SYGVNS. The CDR3 sequence is CASSESTGSDQPQHF. CDR3 in DNA: TGTGCCAGCAGTGAGAGTACAGGGTCGGATCAGCCCCAGCATTTT. The entire variable domain, with the rest obtained from reference TRBV25-1 and TRBJ1-5, is as follows: EADIYQTPRYLVIGTGKKITLECSQTMGHDKMYWYQQDPGMELHLIHYSYGVNSTEKGDLSSESTVSRIRTEHFPLTLESARPSHTSQYLCASSESTGSDQPQHFGDGTRLSIL.

A single count supports this clone. The chain recombines TRBV30 with TRBJ1-6, with 8 nucleotides matching TRBD1. The CDR3 runs to 15 residues. V lost 3 bases, J lost 9 bases, and 10 bases stayed unmatched. Germline-derived CDR1 and CDR2 are GTSNPN and SVGIG (reference sequence). The CDR3 spells CAWRDIQGVFSPLHF. As DNA, the CDR3 is TGTGCCTGGAGGGATATACAGGGGGTCTTTTCACCCCTCCACTTT. The full variable domain, its missing parts supplied by reference TRBV30 and TRBJ1-6, is SQTIHQWPATLVQPVGSPLSLECTVEGTSNPNLYWYRQAAGRGLQLLFYSVGIGQISSEVPQNLSASRPQDRQFILSSKKLLLSDSGFYLCAWRDIQGVFSPLHFGNGTRLTVT.

The chain is built from TRBV7-2 and TRBJ2-1; D uncertain. The CDR3 has 16 amino acids. Germline loops: CDR1 SGHTA, CDR2 FQGNSA. V shed 5 bases and J shed 3 bases, with 17 bases lying between them. CDR3: CASSRSTLGDYNEQFF. The CDR3 DNA follows: TGTGCCAGCAGCCGCTCAACGCTCGGTGACTACAATGAGCAGTTCTTC.

This clone was seen a handful of times. The genes are TRBV28 and TRBJ2-3; 9 bases agree with TRBD1. Trimming took 8 bases from V and 4 from J; bases not matched to a gene: 10. Germline CDR1 and CDR2: MDHEN and SYDVKM. The CDR3 runs 15 residues. The CDR3 is CASYGQGLGSDTQYF. CDR3 nucleotide sequence: TGTGCCAGCTACGGACAGGGGCTCGGGTCAGATACGCAGTATTTT.

This chain connects TRBV6-6 to TRBJ1-2; D is perhaps TRBD1 (5 bases). The germline V and J ends were trimmed by 7 bases and 3 bases, with 9 bases remaining between them. Looked up from germline, CDR1 is MNHNY and CDR2 is SVGAGI (reference sequence). This CDR3 contains 12 residues. CDR3 protein: CASTQTDYGYTF. The CDR3 region has the DNA TGTGCCAGCACCCAGACAGACTATGGCTACACCTTC.

V gene TRBV29-1 combines with J gene TRBJ1-5, with a possible D match to TRBD1 (5 bases). Germline CDR1 reads SQVTM; CDR2 reads ANQGSEA. CDR3 length: 15 amino acids. V lost 7 bases, J lost 2 bases, and 18 bases lay in between. CDR3 nucleotides: TGCAGCGCCGGGGAGGGGATCTTGGGCAATCAGCCCCAGCATTTT. As protein: CSAGEGILGNQPQHF.

This clone was observed a few times. This chain links TRBV19 with TRBJ1-1; D ambiguous. There are 15 residues in the CDR3. Germline assignment: CDR1 LNHDA and CDR2 SQIVND (reference sequence). V was clipped by 2 bases and J by 0 bases, with 10 bases between them. CDR3 region: CASSISRVLNTEAFF. CDR3 coding DNA: TGTGCCAGTAGTATATCACGGGTACTGAACACTGAAGCTTTCTTT.

The rearrangement links TRBV30 to TRBJ2-7; possibly TRBD2 for D (5 bases). The germline V gene has CDR1 GTSNPN and CDR2 SVGIG (reference sequence). CDR3 length: 11 amino acids. V lost 0 bases and J 10 bases, leaving 10 bases between the germline ends. CDR3 coding DNA: TGTGCCTGGAGTGTACGGGGAGATCAGTACTTC. Protein sequence: CAWSVRGDQYF.

The CDR3 region is CASSVVGRPNTGELFF. The CDR3 DNA reads as TGTGCCAGCAGCGTAGTAGGACGGCCTAACACCGGGGAGCTGTTTTTT. V gene TRBV9 combines with J gene TRBJ2-2; D not resolved. The CDR3 has 16 amino acids. V was pared by 0 bases and J by 2 bases, with 11 bases between. Germline V CDR1 and CDR2: SGDLS, YYNGEE.

The rearrangement uses TRBV4-1 and TRBJ2-3; a possible D gene is TRBD2 (6 bases). CDR3 length: 14 residues. V was pared by 4 bases and J by 2 bases, with 10 bases between. The germline gives CDR1 MGHRA, CDR2 YSYEKL. The CDR3 loop reads CASSLGGNTDTQYF. CDR3 bases: TGCGCCAGCAGCCTCGGCGGGAACACAGATACGCAGTATTTT.

The chain joins TRBV19 to TRBJ2-3; D is ambiguous. The CDR3 extends over 15 amino acids. V dropped 4 bases and J dropped 2 bases, with 13 bases sitting between them. The germline V gene encodes CDR1 LNHDA and CDR2 SQIVND (reference sequence). The chain's CDR3 is CASSRTGQDTDTQYF. CDR3 coding DNA: TGTGCCAGTAGTAGGACGGGCCAAGACACAGATACGCAGTATTTT.

This clone was observed a handful of times. The CDR3 region has the DNA TGTGCCTGGAGTACTAACCAAGAGACCCAGTACTTC. This codes for CAWSTNQETQYF. This rearrangement joins TRBV30 to TRBJ2-5; D not resolved. CDR3 length: 12 residues. Germline-derived CDR1 and CDR2 are GTSNPN and SVGIG (reference sequence). V was cut by 2 bases and J by 0 bases, with 4 bases left in between.

The table lists this clone with a count of one. The J gene is TRBJ1-5, the V gene TRBV19; D perhaps matches TRBD1 (5 bases). V shed 1 base and J shed 3 bases, with 10 bases lying between them. Germline lookup yields CDR1 LNHDA and CDR2 SQIVND (reference sequence). The CDR3 totals 15 residues. The CDR3 is CASSIAGGDNQPQHF. In DNA, the CDR3 is TGTGCCAGTAGTATAGCGGGGGGAGACAATCAGCCCCAGCATTTT.

The rearrangement links TRBV5-1 to TRBJ2-7; 10 bases match TRBD1. The V segment lost 0 bases and the J segment 2 bases; nucleotides outside the gene matches: 11. CDR1 is SGHRS and CDR2 is YFSETQ in the germline V gene. The CDR3 is 18 residues long. The CDR3 here is CASSLASPSGTGAYEQYF. The CDR3 nucleotides read TGCGCCAGCAGCTTGGCCTCTCCTTCCGGGACAGGGGCCTACGAGCAGTACTTC.